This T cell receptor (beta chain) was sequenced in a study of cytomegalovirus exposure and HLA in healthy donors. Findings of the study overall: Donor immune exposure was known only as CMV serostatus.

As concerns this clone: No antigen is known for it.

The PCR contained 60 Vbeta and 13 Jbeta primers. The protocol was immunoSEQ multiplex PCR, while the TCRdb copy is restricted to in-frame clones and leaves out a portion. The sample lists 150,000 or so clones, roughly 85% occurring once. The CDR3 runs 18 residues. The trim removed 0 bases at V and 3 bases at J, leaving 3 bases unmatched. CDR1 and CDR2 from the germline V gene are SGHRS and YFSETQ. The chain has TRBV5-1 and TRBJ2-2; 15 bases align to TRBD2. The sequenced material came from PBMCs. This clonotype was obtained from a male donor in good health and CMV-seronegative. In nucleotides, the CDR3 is TGCGCCAGCAGCTTGGAAGGGACTAGCGGGGGGTACACCGGGGAGCTGTTTTTT. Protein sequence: CASSLEGTSGGYTGELFF.